This T cell receptor (beta chain) was captured by sequencing in a study of cytomegalovirus exposure and HLA in healthy donors. The PCR contained 60 Vbeta and 13 Jbeta primers. Sequencing was performed with immunoSEQ multiplex PCR; in TCRdb, only in-frame clones are kept and a portion is missing. Here the sample spans about 90,000 clones, about 66% being singletons. The CDR3 extends over 15 amino acids. Germline assignment: CDR1 GTSNPN and CDR2 SVGIG (reference sequence). V was shortened by 0 bases and J by 4 bases, with 12 bases between the two germline ends. The sample comprised PBMCs. The receptor comes from a man in his thirties or forties in good health and CMV-seronegative. The chain is built from TRBV30 and TRBJ2-2, with no clear D. The CDR3 coding sequence is TGTGCCTGGAGTGTACCGACTCCAACCACCGGGGAGCTGTTTTTT. Its translation is CAWSVPTPTTGELFF.